These T cell receptor beta chains were read from a single sample in a study of blood T cell repertoires in COVID-19. The data were produced by immunoSEQ multiplex PCR, yet TCRdb's version contains in-frame clones alone and is incomplete. Among 150,000 to 200,000 clones listed, around 85% were seen once. The specimen was peripheral blood. These receptors all stem from a person in their 70s with COVID-19, enrolled during active disease. Each CDR3 is given with its conserved first and last residue. D genes are given only for firm matches. Rows give clone size only sometimes, using once, few, many, or a class for an expanded clone.

j_call d_call clone_size v_call cdr3_nt cdr3_aa
TRBJ2-1 - - TRBV5-8 TGTGCCAGCAGCTTGGGGCAGGGGCCCTACAATGAGCAGTTCTTC CASSLGQGPYNEQFF
TRBJ1-4 - - TRBV6-5 TGTGCCAGCAGTTGGCGGGGGGGCGCAACTAATGAAAAACTGTTTTTT CASSWRGGATNEKLFF
TRBJ2-5 TRBD1 - TRBV7-9 TGTGCCAGCAGCTTAAGGACAGGGCGCCAAGAGACCCAGTACTTC CASSLRTGRQETQYF
TRBJ2-5 TRBD1 - TRBV28 TGTGCCAGGGAGGATTCTCTCAAAGACAGGGGCTTGGTGGAGACCCAGTACTTC CAREDSLKDRGLVETQYF
TRBJ1-2 - once TRBV28 TGTGCCAGCAGTTTATCTCAACTCCACTTAGGCTACACCTTC CASSLSQLHLGYTF
TRBJ2-4 TRBD2 - TRBV7-2 TGTGCCAGCAGCCCCGGCGGGGGTGTCAACATTCAGTACTTC CASSPGGGVNIQYF
TRBJ1-1 - - TRBV9 TGTGCCAGCAGCCCTCGGGTGGATACTGAAGCTTTCTTT CASSPRVDTEAFF
TRBJ2-1 TRBD2 once TRBV7-6 TGTGCCAGCAGCTCATTGACTCGGGGGGGAGAGGAAGAGCAGTTCTTC CASSSLTRGGEEEQFF
TRBJ2-1 - - TRBV21-1 TGTGCCAGCAAAAAGAGGGACTGGCTCCACAATGAGCAGTTCTTC CASKKRDWLHNEQFF
TRBJ1-5 - - TRBV19 TGTGCCAGTAGTATAGTTGGGACTTACCAGCATTTT CASSIVGTYQHF
TRBJ2-1 TRBD2 - TRBV7-7 TGTGCCAGCAGCCCGGGGGGGGACCGTGGAGATGAGCAGTTCTTC CASSPGGDRGDEQFF
TRBJ2-1 - - TRBV28 TGTGCCAGCAGCTCGATACAGGGATACAATGAGCAGTTCTTC CASSSIQGYNEQFF
TRBJ2-5 TRBD1 - TRBV7-2 TGTGCCAGCAGCAGTGGACAGGTCCAAGAGACCCAGTACTTC CASSSGQVQETQYF
TRBJ1-5 - - TRBV28 TGTGCCAGCAGTTCCGTATTGAGCAATCAGCCCCAGCATTTT CASSSVLSNQPQHF
TRBJ1-1 TRBD1 once TRBV9 TGTGCCAGCAGCGTATCGGTTACAGGGGGGTCGAACACTGAAGCTTTCTTT CASSVSVTGGSNTEAFF
TRBJ2-5 - - TRBV2 TGTGCCAGCACCAGATGGGGAGGAGGGGAACAAGAGACCCAGTACTTC CASTRWGGGEQETQYF
TRBJ2-7 TRBD2 few TRBV27 TGTGCCAGCAGTTTATCGGGACTAGGAAACGAGCAGTACTTC CASSLSGLGNEQYF
TRBJ1-1 - - TRBV3-1/TRBV3-2 TGTGCCAGCAGCCAATCCGACTTACAAGCTTTCTTT CASSQSDLQAFF
TRBJ2-3 TRBD2 - TRBV7-2 TGTGCCAGCAGCTCCTCTCGGGGCGGGAGGCCCCGAGATACGCAGTATTTT CASSSSRGGRPRDTQYF
TRBJ2-1 TRBD2 - TRBV3-1/TRBV3-2 TGTGCCAGCAGCCCAGCGGGAGGGGCAACGGGCAATGAGCAGTTCTTC CASSPAGGATGNEQFF
TRBJ1-6 - - TRBV7-2 TGTGCCAGCAGCTCAGGAAGGTATAATTCACCCCTCCACTTT CASSSGRYNSPLHF
TRBJ1-1 - - TRBV5-1 TGCGCCAGCAGCTTGGGGGCAGTTCACACTGAAGCTTTCTTT CASSLGAVHTEAFF
TRBJ1-6 - - TRBV19 TGTGCCAGTGGAACAGACGGCTCCTATAATTCACCCCTCCACTTT CASGTDGSYNSPLHF
TRBJ2-2 TRBD1 - TRBV28 TGTGCCACCTTCGGGGGACAGGGATACACCGGGGAGCTGTTTTTT CATFGGQGYTGELFF
TRBJ2-7 TRBD2 - TRBV14 TGTGCCAGCAGCCAACAGGGACTAGCGGAAGCTGCTACTTACGAGCAGTACTTC CASSQQGLAEAATYEQYF
TRBJ1-2 - - TRBV18 TGTGCCAGCTCACCAGATAACGGGTATGGCTACACCTTC CASSPDNGYGYTF
TRBJ2-3 - - TRBV7-2 TGTGCCAGCAGCTTCCGAGATACGCAGTATTTT CASSFRDTQYF
TRBJ1-2 - - TRBV3-1/TRBV3-2 TGTGCCAGCAGCCCAGCCTGGGGGGGGGCGAACGGCTACACCTTC CASSPAWGGANGYTF
TRBJ2-7 - - TRBV6-5 TGTGCCAGCAGTTGGGGGCCAGTTAACTACGAGCAGTACTTC CASSWGPVNYEQYF
TRBJ1-3 - - TRBV5-6 TGTGCCAGCAGCTTCCGCGGGCTGCCCTCTGGAAACACCATATATTTT CASSFRGLPSGNTIYF
TRBJ2-7 TRBD1 - TRBV4-3 TGCGCCAGCAGCCAAGAGGGACCGGGACAGGGTCGACACGAGCAGTACTTC CASSQEGPGQGRHEQYF
TRBJ1-5 - - TRBV7-8 TGTGCCAGCAGCTTAGAGACCGGAGGAAATCAGCCCCAGCATTTT CASSLETGGNQPQHF
TRBJ2-1 TRBD1 few TRBV24-1 TGTGCCACCAGTGACCCGGGACAGGGGACCTACAATGAGCAGTTCTTC CATSDPGQGTYNEQFF
TRBJ2-3 - - TRBV6-1 TGTGCCAGCAGTGACGGTGGGCTCGGCACAGATACGCAGTATTTT CASSDGGLGTDTQYF
TRBJ1-2 - - TRBV28 TGTGCCAGCAGTCTAGGGGTTTCGAGCGGCTACACCTTC CASSLGVSSGYTF
TRBJ2-7 - - TRBV3-1/TRBV3-2 TGTGCCAGCACCCATTCGGGATCCTCCTACGAGCAGTACTTC CASTHSGSSYEQYF
TRBJ2-1 TRBD2 - TRBV9 TGTGCCAGCAGCGTAGGCGGTGGAGTAGCGGGAGGCTCATTGTACAATGAGCAGTTCTTC CASSVGGGVAGGSLYNEQFF
TRBJ2-1 TRBD1 - TRBV5-1 TGCGCCAGCAGCGTGGGACAGCAAGCCCGCAATGAGCAGTTCTTC CASSVGQQARNEQFF
TRBJ2-7 TRBD2 - TRBV5-6 TGTGCCAGCAGCGTAGGGCGACTAGCGGTTTTTAATGAGCAGTACTTC CASSVGRLAVFNEQYF
TRBJ2-4 TRBD1 - TRBV9 TGTGCCAGCAGCATACGCGGGACAGGTAAAAACATTCAGTACTTC CASSIRGTGKNIQYF
TRBJ2-3 TRBD2 few TRBV4-2 TGTGCCAGCAGCCGACTGACTAGCGGGGACACAGATACGCAGTATTTT CASSRLTSGDTDTQYF
TRBJ2-5 TRBD2 once TRBV7-7 TGTGCCAGCAGCTTAGGACTAGCCGGTGAGACCCAGTACTTC CASSLGLAGETQYF
TRBJ1-1 TRBD1 - TRBV15 TGTGCCACCAGCAGAGTTGTATCAGGGGGCCCCCCAGAAGCTTTCTTT CATSRVVSGGPPEAFF
TRBJ2-7 - - TRBV7-2 TGTGCCAGCAGCGGGCGAGCATACGAGCAGTACTTC CASSGRAYEQYF
TRBJ1-6 - - TRBV5-4 TGTGCCAGCAGCTTCCGCAGCTCCTATAATTCACCCCTCCACTTT CASSFRSSYNSPLHF
TRBJ2-3 - - TRBV6-5 TGTGCCAGCAGTTACTCAGGCAGGGTGGGAACAGATACGCAGTATTTT CASSYSGRVGTDTQYF
TRBJ2-2 - few TRBV5-3 TGTGCCAGAAGCCCCGACAGGAAGACCGGGGAGCTGTTTTTT CARSPDRKTGELFF